A selection of T cell receptor beta chains follows, all from one sample in a study of graft-versus-host responses after intestinal transplantation. Data came from immunoSEQ multiplex PCR; TCRdb stores just in-frame clones and leaves some out. The table has over 75,000 clones, around 87% seen once. No antigens are known for them. The sample here was unstimulated CD8+ T cells sorted from spleen or lymph node cells, taken before transplant. The source of these receptors is a human donor who was the organ donor for an intestinal transplant. Each CDR3 is given with its conserved first and last residue. Each record gives: D gene, V gene, clone size, J gene, CDR3 length, CDR3 DNA, CDR3 protein. D genes are given only for firm matches. Expanded clones get a size class; other rows say once, few or many, or leave the size out.

NA	TRBV7-3	NA	TRBJ2-7	20	TGTGCCACTGCCCCGAGAGGGATCAGAGCAGACCCCCCCGGATTTCACGAGCAGTACTTC	CATAPRGIRADPPGFHEQYF
TRBD2	TRBV19	NA	TRBJ2-5	13	TGTGCCAGTAGTGGGAGGGGCCCGGAGACCCAGTACTTC	CASSGRGPETQYF
TRBD1	TRBV28	NA	TRBJ2-7	13	TGTGCCAGCAGTTTCAGGGACAGCTACGAGCAGTACTTC	CASSFRDSYEQYF
NA	TRBV4-2	NA	TRBJ2-7	13	TGTGCCAGCAGCCAAGGGGATGGGTACGAGCAGTACTTC	CASSQGDGYEQYF
NA	TRBV30	NA	TRBJ1-1	12	TGTGCCTGGAGTAGAGCCAGTAGCGAAGCTTTCTTT	CAWSRASSEAFF
TRBD2	TRBV5-4	few	TRBJ2-7	14	TGTGCCAGCAGCTTGCTTGCGGGGGGCTACGAGCAGTACTTC	CASSLLAGGYEQYF
NA	TRBV5-6	NA	TRBJ1-1	16	TGTGCCAGCAGCTTAGAATTTCCTTCCATGAACACTGAAGCTTTCTTT	CASSLEFPSMNTEAFF
NA	TRBV4-2	NA	TRBJ1-2	13	TGTGCCAGCAGCCAAGAAGGATTCTTTGGCTACACCTTC	CASSQEGFFGYTF
NA	TRBV7-2	NA	TRBJ2-7	14	TGTGCCAGCAGCTTATTGGGGCTAGCGCCCGAGCAGTACTTC	CASSLLGLAPEQYF
NA	TRBV28	NA	TRBJ1-2	15	TGTGCCAGCAGTTTTTTGCGGGAATACCACTATGGCTACACCTTC	CASSFLREYHYGYTF
NA	TRBV6-1	few	TRBJ2-7	14	TGTGCCAGCAGCAGGGTAACAGGAGGCTACGAGCAGTACTTC	CASSRVTGGYEQYF
NA	TRBV5-1	NA	TRBJ2-5	12	TGCGCCAGCAGCTTGTCCCAAGAGACCCAGTACTTC	CASSLSQETQYF
NA	TRBV7-8	NA	TRBJ2-2	17	TGTGCCAGCAGCTCATTCGGGACTCACGATAACACCGGGGAGCTGTTTTTT	CASSSFGTHDNTGELFF
NA	TRBV4-1	NA	TRBJ1-4	17	TGCGCCAGCAGCCAAGATTCAGGGGATGCAACTAATGAAAAACTGTTTTTT	CASSQDSGDATNEKLFF
NA	TRBV27	NA	TRBJ2-7	14	TGTGCCAGCAGTCACTCCGGGCCTACCTACGAGCAGTACTTC	CASSHSGPTYEQYF
TRBD2	TRBV10-3	few	TRBJ2-2	12	TGTGCCATCGGACTAGCGGGCGGGGAGCTGTTTTTT	CAIGLAGGELFF
NA	TRBV28	NA	TRBJ2-1	16	TGTGCCGGCAGCATAGATGGGAGAGGTTCCCACAATGAGCAGTTCTTC	CAGSIDGRGSHNEQFF
NA	TRBV27	once	TRBJ1-1	16	TGTGCCAGCAGTTTATATCCCCCGGACGGGAACACTGAAGCTTTCTTT	CASSLYPPDGNTEAFF
NA	TRBV2	NA	TRBJ2-3	15	TGTGCCAGCAGGACGTCCGGGACATTGGGAGATACGCAGTATTTT	CASRTSGTLGDTQYF
NA	TRBV7-7	NA	TRBJ2-5	13	TGTGCCAGCAGCTCCCGGGGCCAAGAGACCCAGTACTTC	CASSSRGQETQYF
NA	TRBV18	once	TRBJ1-2	16	TGTGCCAGCTCACCCGTGGGCTATCCACCCCCCTATGGCTACACCTTC	CASSPVGYPPPYGYTF
NA	TRBV5-6	NA	TRBJ2-4	13	TGTGCCAGCAGCTTGGTGGGCAAAAACATTCAGTACTTC	CASSLVGKNIQYF
NA	TRBV5-1	NA	TRBJ2-3	15	TGCGCCAGCAGCTGGGTGGGGCTAGTTTCAGATACGCAGTATTTT	CASSWVGLVSDTQYF
TRBD1	TRBV4-1	NA	TRBJ1-2	15	TGCGCCAGCAGCCAAGTCGGACAGGGGGCGGATGGCTACACCTTC	CASSQVGQGADGYTF
NA	TRBV6-5	NA	TRBJ2-7	15	TGTGCCAGCAGTTACGTTTACACGGTGGACTACGAGCAGTACTTC	CASSYVYTVDYEQYF
NA	TRBV7-9	NA	TRBJ2-7	12	TGTGCCAGCAGCTTTTCGGGCTACGAGCAGTACTTC	CASSFSGYEQYF
NA	TRBV30	NA	TRBJ1-1	13	TGTGCCTGGAGTGTATTGCTGGGTGATGAAGCTTTCTTT	CAWSVLLGDEAFF
NA	TRBV6-5	NA	TRBJ2-7	15	TGTGCCAGCAGTCCCCGCCTGAGCACCCTCTACGAGCAGTACTTC	CASSPRLSTLYEQYF
NA	TRBV13	NA	TRBJ2-5	14	TGTGCCAGCAGCTTTGGGGGGCGCGCAGAGACCCAGTACTTC	CASSFGGRAETQYF
NA	TRBV19	once	TRBJ1-2	13	TGTGCCAGTAATCCCCAAGGGGGCTATGGCTACACCTTC	CASNPQGGYGYTF
NA	TRBV7-9	NA	TRBJ1-2	15	TGTGCCAGCAGCTCCGGTCGAGGAAATTACTATGGCTACACCTTC	CASSSGRGNYYGYTF
NA	TRBV10-2	NA	TRBJ1-2	13	TGCGCCAGCGGGCCCTTGGGTAACTATGGCTACACCTTC	CASGPLGNYGYTF
TRBD2	TRBV5-1	NA	TRBJ2-5	17	TGCGCCAGCAGCCGGCAAAGCGGGGACTCCAACCAAGAGACCCAGTACTTC	CASSRQSGDSNQETQYF
NA	TRBV5-1	NA	TRBJ2-1	11	TGCGCCAGCAGCTTTAACAATGAGCAGTTCTTC	CASSFNNEQFF
TRBD1	TRBV9	NA	TRBJ1-2	16	TGTGCCAGCAGCGTAGACCCCGACAGGGGTAACTATGGCTACACCTTC	CASSVDPDRGNYGYTF
TRBD1	TRBV4-1	medium-sized	TRBJ2-7	16	TGCGCCAGCAGCCAAGCCCCGGGGACAGGGGTCTACGAGCAGTACTTC	CASSQAPGTGVYEQYF
TRBD1	TRBV4-1	NA	TRBJ1-6	16	TGCGCCAGCAGCCAAGGACAGGGGGCTGGTAATTCACCCCTCCACTTT	CASSQGQGAGNSPLHF